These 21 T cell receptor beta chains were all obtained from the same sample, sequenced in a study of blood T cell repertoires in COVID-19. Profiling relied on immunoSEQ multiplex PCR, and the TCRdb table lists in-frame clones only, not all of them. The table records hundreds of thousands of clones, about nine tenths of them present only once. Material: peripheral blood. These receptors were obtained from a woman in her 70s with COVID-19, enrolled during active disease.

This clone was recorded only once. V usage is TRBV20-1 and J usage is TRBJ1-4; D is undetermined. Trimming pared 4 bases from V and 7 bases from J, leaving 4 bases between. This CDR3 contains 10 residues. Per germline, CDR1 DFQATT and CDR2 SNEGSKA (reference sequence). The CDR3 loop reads CSATREKLFF. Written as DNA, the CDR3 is TGCAGTGCTACCCGTGAAAAACTGTTTTTT.

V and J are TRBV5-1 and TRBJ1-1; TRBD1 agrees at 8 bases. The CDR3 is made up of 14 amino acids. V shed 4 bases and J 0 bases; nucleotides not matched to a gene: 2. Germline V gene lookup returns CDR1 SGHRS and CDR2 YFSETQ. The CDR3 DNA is TGCGCCAGCAGCGAGGGACAGGTGAACACTGAAGCTTTCTTT. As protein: CASSEGQVNTEAFF.

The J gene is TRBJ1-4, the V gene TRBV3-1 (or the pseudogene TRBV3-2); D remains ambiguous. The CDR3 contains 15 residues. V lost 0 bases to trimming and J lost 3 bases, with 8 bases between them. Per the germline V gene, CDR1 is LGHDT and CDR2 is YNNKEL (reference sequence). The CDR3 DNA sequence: TGTGCCAGCAGCCAAGAACTACAAGCTAATGAAAAACTGTTTTTT. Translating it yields CASSQELQANEKLFF.

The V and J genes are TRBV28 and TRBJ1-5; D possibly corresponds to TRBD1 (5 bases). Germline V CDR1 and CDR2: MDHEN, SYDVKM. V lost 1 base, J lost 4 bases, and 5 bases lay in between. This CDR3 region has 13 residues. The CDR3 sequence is CASSLYRNQPQHF. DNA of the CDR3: TGTGCCAGCAGTTTATACAGGAATCAGCCCCAGCATTTT.

The CDR3 protein is CASSPRRSTGELFF. CDR3 DNA sequence: TGTGCCAGCAGCCCCCGAAGGAGTACCGGGGAGCTGTTTTTT. The chain uses TRBV21-1 and TRBJ2-2; the DNA was not used to check the table's D call, TRBD2. TRBV21-1 is tagged as a pseudogene. The CDR3 runs 14 residues.

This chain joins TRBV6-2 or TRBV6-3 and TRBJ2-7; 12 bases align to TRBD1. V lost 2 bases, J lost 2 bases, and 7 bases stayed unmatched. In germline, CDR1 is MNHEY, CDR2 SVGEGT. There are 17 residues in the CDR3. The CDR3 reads CASSYRLGTGGPYEQYF. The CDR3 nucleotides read TGTGCCAGCAGTTACAGACTTGGGACAGGGGGCCCCTACGAGCAGTACTTC.

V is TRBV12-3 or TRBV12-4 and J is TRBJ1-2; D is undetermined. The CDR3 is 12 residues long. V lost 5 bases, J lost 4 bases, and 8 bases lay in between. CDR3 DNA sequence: TGTGCCAGCAGTCGACCGGGCTATGGCTACACCTTC. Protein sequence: CASSRPGYGYTF.

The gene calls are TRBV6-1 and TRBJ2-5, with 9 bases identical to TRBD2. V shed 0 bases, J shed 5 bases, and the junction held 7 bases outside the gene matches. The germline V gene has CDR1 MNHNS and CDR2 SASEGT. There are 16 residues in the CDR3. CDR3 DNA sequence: TGTGCCAGCAGTGAAGCGGAGCGGGGGGAAAGGGAGACCCAGTACTTC. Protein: CASSEAERGERETQYF.

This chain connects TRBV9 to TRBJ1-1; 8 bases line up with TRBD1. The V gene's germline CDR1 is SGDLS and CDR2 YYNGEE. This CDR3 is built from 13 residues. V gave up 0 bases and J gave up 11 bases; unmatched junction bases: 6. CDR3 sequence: CASSVEAGGLAFF. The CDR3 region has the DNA TGTGCCAGCAGCGTAGAGGCAGGGGGCTTGGCTTTCTTT.

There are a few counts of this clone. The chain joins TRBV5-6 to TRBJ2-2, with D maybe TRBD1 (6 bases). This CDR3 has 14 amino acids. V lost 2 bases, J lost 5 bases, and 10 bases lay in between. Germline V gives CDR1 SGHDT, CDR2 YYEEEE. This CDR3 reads CASSFRGVTGELFF. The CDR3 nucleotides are TGTGCCAGCAGCTTCAGGGGTGTTACCGGGGAGCTGTTTTTT. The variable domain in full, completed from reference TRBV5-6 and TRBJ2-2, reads DAGVTQSPTHLIKTRGQQVTLRCSPKSGHDTVSWYQQALGQGPQFIFQYYEEEERQRGNFPDRFSGHQFPNYSSELNVNALLLGDSALYLCASSFRGVTGELFFGEGSRLTVL.

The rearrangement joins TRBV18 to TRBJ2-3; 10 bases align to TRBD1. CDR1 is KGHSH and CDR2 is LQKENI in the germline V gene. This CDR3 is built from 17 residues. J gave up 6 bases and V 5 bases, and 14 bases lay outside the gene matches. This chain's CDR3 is CASSTQPGQGVSDTQYF. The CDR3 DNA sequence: TGTGCCAGCTCAACTCAGCCTGGACAGGGGGTGTCGGATACGCAGTATTTT.

As DNA, the CDR3 is TGTGCCATCACGGAGAAGCCGGGGGCTGAAGCTTTCTTT. Translation gives CAITEKPGAEAFF. V gene TRBV10-3 combines with J gene TRBJ1-1, with a tentative D call TRBD1 (5 bases). CDR3 length: 13 amino acids. Looked up from germline, CDR1 is ENHRY and CDR2 is SYGVKD. The V end was cut by 7 bases, the J end by 6 bases, with 15 bases between.

This CDR3 is CASSRQGLGYGYTF. For the CDR3, the DNA is TGTGCCAGCAGTCGACAGGGCTTGGGGTATGGCTACACCTTC. The gene calls are TRBV6-5 and TRBJ1-2; the match to TRBD1 covers 7 bases. The CDR3 sequence is 14 residues long. V was pared by 5 bases and J by 5 bases, with 8 bases of the junction left unmatched. CDR1 and CDR2 from the germline V gene are MNHEY and SVGAGI.

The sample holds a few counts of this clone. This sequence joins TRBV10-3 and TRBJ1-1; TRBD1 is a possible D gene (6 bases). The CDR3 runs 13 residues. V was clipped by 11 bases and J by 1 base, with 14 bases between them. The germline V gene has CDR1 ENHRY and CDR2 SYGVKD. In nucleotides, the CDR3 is TGTGCCGTCGAAAGGGACAAGAACACTGAAGCTTTCTTT. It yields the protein CAVERDKNTEAFF.

CDR3 DNA: TGTGCCAGCAGTCCCGCCGCCAGGGGCGAGCAGTTCTTC. The encoded protein is CASSPAARGEQFF. This chain joins TRBV12-3 or TRBV12-4 and TRBJ2-1; tentative D call: TRBD1 (6 bases). V was trimmed by 5 bases and J by 10 bases, leaving 15 bases between them. The CDR3 runs 13 residues.

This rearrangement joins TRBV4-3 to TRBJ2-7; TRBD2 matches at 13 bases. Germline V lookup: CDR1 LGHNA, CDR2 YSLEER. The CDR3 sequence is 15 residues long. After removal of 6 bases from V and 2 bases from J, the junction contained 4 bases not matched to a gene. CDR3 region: CASRDGTSGAYEQYF. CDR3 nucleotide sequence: TGCGCCAGCAGGGACGGGACTAGCGGGGCCTACGAGCAGTACTTC.

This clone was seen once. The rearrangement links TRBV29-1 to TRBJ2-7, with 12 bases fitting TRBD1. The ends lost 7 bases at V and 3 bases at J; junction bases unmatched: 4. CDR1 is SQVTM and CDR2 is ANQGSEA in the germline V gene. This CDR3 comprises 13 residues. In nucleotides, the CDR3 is TGCAGCGGAGGGACAGGGGGCGGCTACGAGCAGTACTTC. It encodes CSGGTGGGYEQYF.

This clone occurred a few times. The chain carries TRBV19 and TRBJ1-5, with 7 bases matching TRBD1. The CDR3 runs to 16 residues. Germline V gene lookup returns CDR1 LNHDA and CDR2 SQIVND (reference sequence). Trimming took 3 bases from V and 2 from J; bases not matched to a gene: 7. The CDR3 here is CASSMPEGAGNQPQHF. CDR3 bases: TGTGCCAGTAGTATGCCCGAGGGGGCTGGCAATCAGCCCCAGCATTTT.

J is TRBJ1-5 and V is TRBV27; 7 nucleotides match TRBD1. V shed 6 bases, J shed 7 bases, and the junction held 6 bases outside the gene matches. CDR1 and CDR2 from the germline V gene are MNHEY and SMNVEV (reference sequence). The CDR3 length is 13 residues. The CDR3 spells CASRPGQTQPQHF. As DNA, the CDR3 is TGTGCCAGCAGACCGGGACAGACGCAGCCCCAGCATTTT.

CDR3 coding DNA: TGTGCCAGCAGCTTGGTCAGCGGGGGATCCTATGGCTACACCTTC. Its translation: CASSLVSGGSYGYTF. The chain employs TRBV5-6 and TRBJ1-2; TRBD1 might be the D (5 bases). V was clipped by 0 bases and J by 4 bases, with 13 bases between them. The CDR3 spans 15 residues. In germline, CDR1 is SGHDT, CDR2 YYEEEE. Combining the CDR3 with reference TRBV5-6 and TRBJ1-2 gives the whole variable domain DAGVTQSPTHLIKTRGQQVTLRCSPKSGHDTVSWYQQALGQGPQFIFQYYEEEERQRGNFPDRFSGHQFPNYSSELNVNALLLGDSALYLCASSLVSGGSYGYTFGSGTRLTVV.

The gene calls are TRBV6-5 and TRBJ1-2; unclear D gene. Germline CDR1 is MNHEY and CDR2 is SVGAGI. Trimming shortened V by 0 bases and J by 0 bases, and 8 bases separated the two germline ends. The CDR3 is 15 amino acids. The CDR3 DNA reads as TGTGCCAGCAGTTACTCGTTACAGTCTAACTATGGCTACACCTTC. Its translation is CASSYSLQSNYGYTF.